The 3 T cell receptor beta chains below come from one sample, sequenced in a study of T-cell memory formation after mild COVID-19. Each CDR3 protein is one row after TCRdb ran MiXCR on the 5' RACE reads. Counted here are hundreds of thousands of distinct CDR3 sequences, around 28% occurring once; the ten biggest clones make up approximately 15%. Source material: PBMCs or a T cell subset sorted from them (not recorded which). All receptors come from an adult woman who had mild COVID-19 (a few samples of this study predate the infection). Cell type and time point are not known.

This clonotype was found a few times. The CDR3 DNA sequence: TGCAGTGCTGGGGGCATTTCGCGTTACCCATTTCAGCCCCAGCATTTT. Its translation is CSAGGISRYPFQPQHF. The gene calls are TRBV20-1 and TRBJ1-5, with TRBD1 as a possible D gene (6 bases). This CDR3 is built from 16 residues. Germline V gene sequence: CDR1 DFQATT, CDR2 SNEGSKA (reference sequence). The V and J ends lost 5 bases and 6 bases respectively, with 23 bases between them.

The chain employs TRBV7-3 and TRBJ2-2, with 9 bases matching TRBD1. V was pared by 2 bases and J by 7 bases, with 5 bases of the junction left unmatched. The CDR3 runs 15 residues. Per germline, CDR1 SGHTA and CDR2 FQGTGA. In DNA form, the CDR3 reads TGTGCCAGCAGCTTAGACAGGGGGAGCATCGGGGAGCTGTTTTTT. This translates into CASSLDRGSIGELFF.

This clonotype was observed a handful of times. The chain uses TRBV6-2 or TRBV6-3 and TRBJ2-3; 8 bases match TRBD2. V gave up 7 bases and J gave up 9 bases; unmatched junction bases: 18. The germline gives CDR1 MNHEY, CDR2 SVGEGT. The CDR3 has 16 residues. CDR3 coding DNA: TGTGCCAGCACAATGGGATGGCTAGCGGGCGGCGAGACGCAGTATTTT. Its translation: CASTMGWLAGGETQYF.